This T cell receptor (beta chain) is drawn from a study of blood T cell repertoires in COVID-19. The overall study: Samples of COVID-19 (acute and convalescent) were obtained from the United States, Italy and Spain. T cells, B-cell-depleted T cells, or PBMCs provided the cDNA or gDNA that served as material.

The germline gives CDR1 SGDLS, CDR2 YYNGEE. The CDR3 contains 15 residues. V gave up 0 bases and J gave up 8 bases, with 14 bases separating them. Authors' methods: Scientists estimated how many nucleated cells there were by amplifying reference gene primers. The table came from immunoSEQ multiplex PCR; TCRdb's copy has only in-frame clones and leaves some out. Clone size and the V and J calls come from that table; the DNA yielded D and trimming. The table includes around 43,000 clones, 80% detected once. The material sequenced was peripheral blood. The sequence was collected from a man between 65 and 85 years old with acute or convalescent COVID-19. The V call is TRBV9, the J call TRBJ1-4; tentative D call: TRBD1 (5 bases). CDR3 region: CASSVGGSVGEKLFF. In DNA form, the CDR3 reads TGTGCCAGCAGCGTAGGGGGCTCCGTCGGGGAAAAACTGTTTTTT.